This T cell receptor (beta chain) was documented in a study of blood T cell repertoires in COVID-19. Study at large: The United States, Italy and Spain provided the acute and convalescent COVID-19 samples.

The ends were cut back, 4 bases at V and 1 base at J, with 16 bases in the middle. This CDR3 comprises 16 residues. CDR1 PRHDT and CDR2 FYEKMQ come from the germline V gene (reference sequence). Data came from immunoSEQ multiplex PCR; TCRdb stores just in-frame clones and leaves some out. The table shows 270,000 or so clones, with roughly 87% occurring only once. This rearrangement joins TRBV13 to TRBJ1-1; a possible D gene is TRBD1 (5 bases). This receptor was obtained from a human donor in a cohort sampled during active COVID-19. Sequencing was carried out using peripheral blood. The CDR3 protein is CASSSRAGYANTEAFF. Here the CDR3 DNA reads TGTGCCAGCAGCTCTCGCGCAGGGTATGCGAACACTGAAGCTTTCTTT.